This T cell receptor beta chain derives from a study of blood T cell repertoires in COVID-19. On the study more broadly: T cells, B-cell-depleted T cells, or PBMCs provided the cDNA or gDNA that served as material.

V lost 8 bases, J lost 5 bases, and 8 bases stayed unmatched. Germline loops: CDR1 MNHNY, CDR2 SVGAGI (reference sequence). CDR3 size: 14 residues. Original processing methods: Amplifying reference gene primers gave estimates of nucleated cell counts. The method was immunoSEQ multiplex PCR; TCRdb's version includes in-frame clones alone and lacks a portion of them. The DNA gave D and trimming, while V, J and clone size come from that table. The top ten hold approximately 11% of the sample, which has some 180,000 clones, roughly 79% seen once. This clonotype originated in a woman aged 40 to 50 with COVID-19, enrolled during active disease. The specimen was peripheral blood. The chain links TRBV6-6 to TRBJ1-1; 10 nucleotides match TRBD1. The CDR3 loop reads CASVRQGAETEAFF. The CDR3 DNA is TGTGCCAGCGTGCGACAGGGGGCAGAAACTGAAGCTTTCTTT.